Listed here are 3 T cell receptor beta chains from one sample, sequenced in a study of blood T cell repertoires in COVID-19. Only in-frame clones appear in the TCRdb table, and some are missing; sequencing was by immunoSEQ multiplex PCR. The sample carries about 350,000 clones, roughly 90% recorded once. Sequencing used PBMCs or T cells enriched from blood (not recorded which). These receptors were obtained from a woman between 25 and 40 years old who had been exposed to COVID-19.

This clone was recorded a few times. This chain links TRBV6-6 with TRBJ1-1; TRBD1 aligns across 8 bases. The CDR3 runs 14 residues. V shed 5 bases, J shed 3 bases, and the junction held 5 bases outside the gene matches. CDR1 is MNHNY and CDR2 is SVGAGI in the germline V gene (reference sequence). The CDR3 DNA is TGTGCCAGCAGTAACCAGGGGGCTCACACTGAAGCTTTCTTT. Amino acids: CASSNQGAHTEAFF.

The V and J genes are TRBV30 and TRBJ1-2; 8 bases map to TRBD1. Losses at the gene ends were 3 bases for V and 4 bases for J; bases not matched to a gene: 7. This CDR3 is built from 14 residues. Germline V gene sequence: CDR1 GTSNPN, CDR2 SVGIG (reference sequence). The CDR3 coding sequence is TGTGCCTGGAGCCCGGGGACAGGAGGCTATGGCTACACCTTC. It codes for CAWSPGTGGYGYTF.

The chain recombines TRBV5-1 with TRBJ2-5, with a weak D call TRBD1 (6 bases). Germline assignment: CDR1 SGHRS and CDR2 YFSETQ. CDR3 length: 14 residues. Trimming stripped 6 bases from V and 2 bases from J, with 14 bases between. This CDR3 reads CASTTGHAQETQYF. The CDR3 coding sequence is TGCGCCAGCACCACGGGACACGCACAAGAGACCCAGTACTTC.